The 24 T cell receptor beta chains in this list originate from one sample, sequenced in a study of CD8+ T cells in alopecia areata. Noted treatment: oral pan-JAK inhibitor, 5-10 mg twice daily. After isolation, RNA underwent reverse transcription to generate cDNA as the sequencing template. The data were produced by immunoSEQ multiplex PCR, yet TCRdb's version contains in-frame clones alone and is incomplete. Among approximately 210,000 clones listed, around 60% were seen once. This sample comprised CD4+ T cells sorted from blood, obtained around week 47, from a patient treated with tofacitinib. The receptors derive from a human donor with alopecia areata.

The rearrangement uses TRBV4-1 and TRBJ2-5, with 8 bases lining up with TRBD1. The CDR3 runs to 13 residues. V gave up 3 bases and J gave up 7 bases; unmatched junction bases: 4. The germline gives CDR1 MGHRA, CDR2 YSYEKL. The CDR3: CASSQDREATQYF. CDR3 nucleotides: TGCGCCAGCAGCCAGGACAGGGAGGCGACCCAGTACTTC.

This clone has just a few counts. The chain joins TRBV29-1 to TRBJ2-2; D is unresolved. Trimming removed 7 bases at V and 1 base at J, with 7 bases between. Germline V gene sequence: CDR1 SQVTM, CDR2 ANQGSEA. The CDR3 has 12 amino acids. CDR3 sequence reads: CSATRNTGELFF. CDR3 nucleotides: TGCAGCGCCACAAGGAACACCGGGGAGCTGTTTTTT.

The chain carries TRBV20-1 and TRBJ2-1; D tentatively reads TRBD1 or TRBD2 (5 bases each). Between the trimmed V and J ends, which lost 5 bases and 13 bases, there was a span of 15 bases. The CDR3 totals 11 residues. Germline CDR1 is DFQATT and CDR2 is SNEGSKA (reference sequence). The CDR3 loop is CSAGDEKGQFF. CDR3 DNA: TGCAGTGCTGGGGACGAGAAAGGACAGTTCTTC.

CDR3 bases: TGTGCCAGCAGTCCCGACAGGAATTCACCCCTCCACTTT. Protein: CASSPDRNSPLHF. The chain carries TRBV6-5 and TRBJ1-6; D is possibly TRBD1 (6 bases). The germline gives CDR1 MNHEY, CDR2 SVGAGI. The CDR3 is 13 residues long. V was clipped by 5 bases and J by 7 bases, with 9 bases between them.

The chain uses TRBV18 and TRBJ1-5; 8 bases are shared with TRBD1. The CDR3 has 12 residues. Germline lookup yields CDR1 KGHSH and CDR2 LQKENI. The V and J ends lost 4 bases and 9 bases, in that order; junction bases with no gene match: 2. For the CDR3, the DNA is TGTGCCAGCTCACTCGGACAGGGGCCCCAGCATTTT. Its protein product is CASSLGQGPQHF.

The V gene is TRBV7-8, the J gene TRBJ2-5, with D tentatively TRBD1 or TRBD2 (6 bases each). CDR1 and CDR2 (germline): SGHVS, FQNEAQ. The CDR3 extends over 16 amino acids. V was shortened by 3 bases and J by 14 bases, with 28 bases between the two germline ends. CDR3 region: CASSFWGDNGLGTSYF. CDR3 DNA sequence: TGTGCCAGCAGCTTTTGGGGGGACAACGGTCTTGGAACTTCCTACTTC.

The chain joins TRBV29-1 to TRBJ1-1; TRBD1 matches at 9 bases. The germline V gene encodes CDR1 SQVTM and CDR2 ANQGSEA. The CDR3 loop spans 14 amino acids. J was trimmed by 2 bases and V by 4 bases; bases with no gene match: 5. The CDR3 nucleotides read TGCAGCGTTGGGGAGGGACAGGGTAACACTGAAGCTTTCTTT. Its protein is CSVGEGQGNTEAFF. Variable domain in full (rest from reference TRBV29-1 and TRBJ1-1): SAVISQKPSRDICQRGTSLTIQCQVDSQVTMMFWYRQQPGQSLTLIATANQGSEATYESGFVIDKFPISRPNLTFSTLTVSNMSPEDSSIYLCSVGEGQGNTEAFFGQGTRLTVV.

The chain has TRBV29-1 and TRBJ1-2, with TRBD1 as a possible D gene (5 bases). CDR3 length: 13 residues. Trimming cost V 7 bases and J 1 base, with 13 bases left between them. The V gene's germline CDR1 is SQVTM and CDR2 ANQGSEA. CDR3: CSATGPSNYGYTF. For the CDR3, the DNA is TGCAGCGCAACAGGTCCCAGTAACTATGGCTACACCTTC.

The chain uses TRBV11-3 and TRBJ2-6; 7 bases align to TRBD1. Germline CDR1 reads SGHNT; CDR2 reads YENEEA. CDR3 length equals 17 residues. V shed 7 bases and J 0 bases; nucleotides not matched to a gene: 9. CDR3 sequence: CASNRDSVLSGANVLTF. The DNA of the CDR3 is TGTGCCAGCAACCGGGACAGCGTTCTCTCTGGGGCCAACGTCCTGACTTTC.

V is TRBV30 and J is TRBJ2-7; 7 bases agree with TRBD1. This CDR3 region has 13 residues. V gave up 8 bases and J gave up 0 bases; unmatched junction bases: 7. Germline lookup yields CDR1 GTSNPN and CDR2 SVGIG (reference sequence). The CDR3 here is CAALRDSSYEQYF. The CDR3 DNA reads as TGTGCCGCACTTCGGGACAGCTCCTACGAGCAGTACTTC.

This clone was observed a few times. This chain links TRBV29-1 with TRBJ2-3; 7 bases align to TRBD1. This CDR3 has 13 residues. With V trimmed by 4 bases and J by 2 bases, 3 bases remained unmatched. Germline V gene lookup returns CDR1 SQVTM and CDR2 ANQGSEA. The CDR3 region is CSVAGQNTDTQYF. As DNA, the CDR3 is TGCAGCGTTGCGGGACAGAACACAGATACGCAGTATTTT.

Only one count was recorded for this clone. The chain couples TRBV30 to TRBJ1-1; D is perhaps TRBD1 (5 bases). Trimming cost V 6 bases and J 8 bases, with 10 bases left between them. Germline assignment: CDR1 GTSNPN and CDR2 SVGIG (reference sequence). The CDR3 is made up of 10 amino acids. The CDR3 region is CACLGVEAFF. The CDR3 DNA follows: TGTGCCTGCCTAGGGGTAGAAGCTTTCTTT.

This sequence joins TRBV19 and TRBJ2-5, with D unresolved. The CDR3 loop spans 12 amino acids. Germline V lookup: CDR1 LNHDA, CDR2 SQIVND (reference sequence). Trimming took off 7 bases at V and 5 bases at J, with 11 bases between the two ends. The CDR3 region has the DNA TGTGCCAGTAATCGTCTCGGGGAGACCCAGTACTTC. Translated: CASNRLGETQYF.

The rearrangement joins TRBV25-1 to TRBJ1-6, with D hard to call. The germline V gene encodes CDR1 MGHDK and CDR2 SYGVNS. CDR3 length: 16 residues. The V end lost 3 bases, the J end lost 5 bases, and 14 bases lay between the germline ends. CDR3 loop: CASSDRIGLDNSPLHF. The CDR3 bases are TGTGCCAGCAGTGATCGGATAGGACTGGATAATTCACCCCTCCACTTT.

This clone has just a few counts. The rearrangement uses TRBV14 and TRBJ2-5; 12 bases fit TRBD2. CDR1 and CDR2 from the germline V gene are SGHDN and FVKESK. The V gene end was trimmed by 1 base and the J gene end by 5 bases; junction bases not matched to a gene: 5. The CDR3 is 16 residues long. CDR3 nucleotides: TGTGCCAGCAGCCAAGTTTCTAGCGGGAGGGTGGAGACCCAGTACTTC. It is translated as CASSQVSSGRVETQYF.

This clone was observed a few times. The chain carries TRBV4-1 and TRBJ1-2, with D possibly being TRBD1 (5 bases). Trimming shortened V by 2 bases and J by 4 bases, and 8 bases separated the two germline ends. Germline loops: CDR1 MGHRA, CDR2 YSYEKL. The CDR3 contains 13 residues. CDR3 amino acids: CASSQTRAYGYTF. The CDR3 DNA follows: TGCGCCAGCAGCCAAACCAGGGCCTATGGCTACACCTTC.

The J gene is TRBJ1-2, the V gene TRBV29-1; 8 nucleotides align to TRBD1. The CDR3 is 12 residues long. V shed 3 bases, J shed 8 bases, and the junction held 5 bases outside the gene matches. Germline assignment: CDR1 SQVTM and CDR2 ANQGSEA. In DNA, the CDR3 is TGCAGCGTTGACCGGACAGGGAACGGCTACACCTTC. Translated: CSVDRTGNGYTF. Full variable domain (outside the CDR3, taken from reference TRBV29-1 and TRBJ1-2): SAVISQKPSRDICQRGTSLTIQCQVDSQVTMMFWYRQQPGQSLTLIATANQGSEATYESGFVIDKFPISRPNLTFSTLTVSNMSPEDSSIYLCSVDRTGNGYTFGSGTRLTVV.

The chain employs TRBV30 and TRBJ2-7, with 8 bases matching TRBD1. V was clipped by 1 base and J by 2 bases; unmatched bases: 7. Germline CDR1 is GTSNPN and CDR2 is SVGIG (reference sequence). The CDR3 spans 15 residues. In DNA form, the CDR3 reads TGTGCCTGGAGTGCTGGACAGGGAGCAGCCTACGAGCAGTACTTC. Its translation: CAWSAGQGAAYEQYF.

V is TRBV30 and J is TRBJ1-1; D remains unclear. The CDR3 is made up of 15 amino acids. Germline V gene lookup returns CDR1 GTSNPN and CDR2 SVGIG (reference sequence). V was trimmed by 0 bases and J by 3 bases, leaving 14 bases between them. CDR3 residues: CAWSVGPPGDTEAFF. The CDR3 nucleotides are TGTGCCTGGAGTGTCGGGCCACCCGGGGACACTGAAGCTTTCTTT.

The V call is TRBV5-4, the J call TRBJ1-2; TRBD1 matches 7 bases. CDR3 length: 13 amino acids. Germline trimming cut 4 bases from V and 7 bases from J; bases unmatched to any gene: 7. The V gene's germline CDR1 is SGHNT and CDR2 YYREEE (reference sequence). CDR3 in amino acids: CASSPRTGVGYTF. The CDR3 coding sequence is TGTGCCAGCAGCCCGAGAACAGGGGTTGGCTACACCTTC.

This chain links TRBV6-5 with TRBJ2-3; 9 bases map to TRBD1. Germline V gene sequence: CDR1 MNHEY, CDR2 SVGAGI. The trim removed 4 bases at V and 2 bases at J, leaving 4 bases unmatched. The CDR3 spans 15 residues. The CDR3 is CASSLQGADTDTQYF. The CDR3 DNA is TGTGCCAGCAGTTTACAGGGGGCAGACACAGATACGCAGTATTTT.

V is TRBV5-6 and J is TRBJ1-5; possible D gene TRBD1, 5 bases. The CDR3 runs to 15 residues. Deletions cut 1 base from V and 3 bases from J, with 11 bases between. Germline V gene data show CDR1 as SGHDT and CDR2 as YYEEEE. In nucleotides, the CDR3 is TGTGCCAGCAGCTTGACATTGGGGGACAATCAGCCCCAGCATTTT. It codes for CASSLTLGDNQPQHF.

The sample holds a few counts of this clone. The CDR3 DNA follows: TGCAGCGTCCAAAAGCGGGGGGGCTACGAGCAGTACTTC. Amino acids: CSVQKRGGYEQYF. This chain uses TRBV29-1 with TRBJ2-7; 10 nucleotides line up with TRBD2. Germline V gene lookup returns CDR1 SQVTM and CDR2 ANQGSEA. Losses at the gene ends were 6 bases for V and 3 bases for J; bases not matched to a gene: 5. This CDR3 has 13 amino acids.

This rearrangement joins TRBV27 to TRBJ2-7; D may be TRBD1 (6 bases). V was shortened by 0 bases and J by 2 bases, with 11 bases between the two germline ends. Germline loops: CDR1 MNHEY, CDR2 SMNVEV (reference sequence). CDR3 length: 15 amino acids. The CDR3 DNA reads as TGTGCCAGCAGTTTATCGAAGGGGGTAACCTACGAGCAGTACTTC. As protein: CASSLSKGVTYEQYF.